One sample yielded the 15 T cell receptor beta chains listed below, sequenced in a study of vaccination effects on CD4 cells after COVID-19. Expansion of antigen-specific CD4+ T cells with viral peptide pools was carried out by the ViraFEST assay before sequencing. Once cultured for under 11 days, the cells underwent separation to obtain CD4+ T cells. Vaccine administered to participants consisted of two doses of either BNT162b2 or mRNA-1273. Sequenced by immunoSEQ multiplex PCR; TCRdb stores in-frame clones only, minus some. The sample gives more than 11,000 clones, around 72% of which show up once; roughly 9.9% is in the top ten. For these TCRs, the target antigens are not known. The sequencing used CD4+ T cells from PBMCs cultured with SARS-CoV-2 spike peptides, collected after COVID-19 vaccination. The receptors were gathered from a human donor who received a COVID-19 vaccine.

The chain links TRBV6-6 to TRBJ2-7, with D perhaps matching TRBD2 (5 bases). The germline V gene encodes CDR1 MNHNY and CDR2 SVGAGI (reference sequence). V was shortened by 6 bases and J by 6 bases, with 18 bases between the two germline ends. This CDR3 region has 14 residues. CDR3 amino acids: CASRPDSVVAEQYF. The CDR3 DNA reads TGTGCCAGCAGGCCGGACTCGGTGGTTGCCGAGCAGTACTTC.

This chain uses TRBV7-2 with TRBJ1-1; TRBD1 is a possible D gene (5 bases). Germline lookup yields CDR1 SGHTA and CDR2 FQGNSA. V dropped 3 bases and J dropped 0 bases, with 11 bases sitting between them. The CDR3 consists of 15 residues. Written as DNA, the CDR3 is TGTGCCAGCAGCTTGGGGGGGGGTATGAACACTGAAGCTTTCTTT. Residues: CASSLGGGMNTEAFF.

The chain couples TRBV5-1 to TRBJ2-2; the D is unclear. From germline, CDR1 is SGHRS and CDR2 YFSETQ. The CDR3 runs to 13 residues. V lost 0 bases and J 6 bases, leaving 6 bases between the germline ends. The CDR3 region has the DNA TGCGCCAGCAGCTTGGCCGGACCCGGGGAGCTGTTTTTT. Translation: CASSLAGPGELFF.

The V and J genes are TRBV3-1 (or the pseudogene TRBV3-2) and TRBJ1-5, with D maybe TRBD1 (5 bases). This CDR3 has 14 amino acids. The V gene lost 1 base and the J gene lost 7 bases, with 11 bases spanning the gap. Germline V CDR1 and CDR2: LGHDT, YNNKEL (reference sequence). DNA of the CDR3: TGTGCCAGCAGCCAAGCGATAAGGGGACAGCCCCAGCATTTT. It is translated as CASSQAIRGQPQHF.

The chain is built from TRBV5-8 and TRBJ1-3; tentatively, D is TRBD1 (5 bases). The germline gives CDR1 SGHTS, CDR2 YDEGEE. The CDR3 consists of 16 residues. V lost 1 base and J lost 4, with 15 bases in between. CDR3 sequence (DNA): TGTGCCAGCAGCTTGAAAGGCAGCGGGACGGGAAACACCATATATTTT. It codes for CASSLKGSGTGNTIYF.

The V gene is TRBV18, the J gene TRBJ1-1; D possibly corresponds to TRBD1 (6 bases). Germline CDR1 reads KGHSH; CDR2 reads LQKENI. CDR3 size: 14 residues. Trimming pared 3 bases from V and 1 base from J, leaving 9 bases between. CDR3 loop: CASSPIQGNTEAFF. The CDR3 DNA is TGTGCCAGCTCACCGATACAGGGGAACACTGAAGCTTTCTTT.

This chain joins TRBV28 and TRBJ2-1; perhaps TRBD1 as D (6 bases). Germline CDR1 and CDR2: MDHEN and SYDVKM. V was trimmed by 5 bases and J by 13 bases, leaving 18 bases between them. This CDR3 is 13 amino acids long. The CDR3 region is CASSPIGRGGQFF. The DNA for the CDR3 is TGTGCCAGCAGTCCGATCGGCAGGGGTGGACAGTTCTTC.

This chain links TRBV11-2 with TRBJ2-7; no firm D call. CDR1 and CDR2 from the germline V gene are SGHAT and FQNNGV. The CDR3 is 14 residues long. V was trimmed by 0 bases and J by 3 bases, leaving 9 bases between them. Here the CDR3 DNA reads TGTGCCAGCAGCTTAGATTATAGGAGCTACGAGCAGTACTTC. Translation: CASSLDYRSYEQYF.

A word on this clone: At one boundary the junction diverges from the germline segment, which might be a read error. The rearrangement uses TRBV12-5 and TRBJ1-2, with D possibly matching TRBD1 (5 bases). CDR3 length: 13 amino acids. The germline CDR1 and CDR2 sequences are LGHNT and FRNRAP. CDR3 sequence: CASAPPGTPRPLF. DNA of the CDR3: TGTGCTAGTGCTCCTCCCGGGACGCCTCGGCCCCTCTTC. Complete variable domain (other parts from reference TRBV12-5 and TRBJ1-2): DARVTQTPRHKVTEMGQEVTMRCQPILGHNTVFWYRQTMMQGLELLAYFRNRAPLDDSGMPKDRFSAEMPDATLATLKIQPSEPRDSAVYFCASAPPGTPRPLFGSGTRLTVV.

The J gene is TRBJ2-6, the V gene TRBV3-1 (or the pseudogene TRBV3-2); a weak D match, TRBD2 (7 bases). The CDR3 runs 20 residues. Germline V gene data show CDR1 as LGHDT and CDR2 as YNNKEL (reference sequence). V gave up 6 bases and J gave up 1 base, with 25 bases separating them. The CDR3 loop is CASRHWGGGRMSSGANVLTF. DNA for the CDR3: TGTGCCAGCAGACACTGGGGAGGGGGACGGATGAGTTCTGGGGCCAACGTCCTGACTTTC.

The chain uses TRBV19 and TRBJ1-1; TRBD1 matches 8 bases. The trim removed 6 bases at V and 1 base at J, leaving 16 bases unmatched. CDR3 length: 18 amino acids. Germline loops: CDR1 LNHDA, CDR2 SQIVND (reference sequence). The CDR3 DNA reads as TGTGCCAGTAGGCCTGGACAGGGCCTCATGAAGGGGAACACTGAAGCTTTCTTT. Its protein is CASRPGQGLMKGNTEAFF. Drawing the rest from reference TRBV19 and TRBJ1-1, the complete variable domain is DGGITQSPKYLFRKEGQNVTLSCEQNLNHDAMYWYRQDPGQGLRLIYYSQIVNDFQKGDIAEGYSVSREKKESFPLTVTSAQKNPTAFYLCASRPGQGLMKGNTEAFFGQGTRLTVV.

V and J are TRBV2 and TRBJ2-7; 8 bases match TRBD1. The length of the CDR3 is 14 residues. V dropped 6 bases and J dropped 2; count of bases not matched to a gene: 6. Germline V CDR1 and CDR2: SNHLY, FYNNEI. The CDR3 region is CASSSTGVAYEQYF. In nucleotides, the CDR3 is TGTGCCAGCAGCTCGACAGGGGTGGCCTACGAGCAGTACTTC.

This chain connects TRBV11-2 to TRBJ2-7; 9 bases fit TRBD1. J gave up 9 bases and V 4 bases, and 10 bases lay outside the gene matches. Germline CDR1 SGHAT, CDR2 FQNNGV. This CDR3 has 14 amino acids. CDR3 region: CASSSQRTGERQYF. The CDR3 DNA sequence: TGTGCCAGCAGCTCTCAACGGACAGGGGAGAGGCAGTACTTC.

The CDR3 protein is CASSLAGLAGGPDEQYF. The DNA for the CDR3 is TGTGCCAGCAGCTTGGCGGGACTAGCGGGAGGGCCGGACGAGCAGTACTTC. The chain combines TRBV5-4 with TRBJ2-7; the match to TRBD2 covers 16 bases. Germline CDR1 is SGHNT and CDR2 is YYREEE (reference sequence). V was pared by 0 bases and J by 5 bases, with 5 bases of the junction left unmatched. CDR3 length: 17 residues. The full variable domain, in which reference TRBV5-4 and TRBJ2-7 provide the parts outside the CDR3, is ETGVTQSPTHLIKTRGQQVTLRCSSQSGHNTVSWYQQALGQGPQFIFQYYREEENGRGNFPPRFSGLQFPNYSSELNVNALELDDSALYLCASSLAGLAGGPDEQYFGPGTRLTVT.

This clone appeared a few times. CDR3 sequence (DNA): TGCAGTGCTAGAGATGGCCATGAGCAGTTCTTC. Its translation: CSARDGHEQFF. The J gene is TRBJ2-1, the V gene TRBV20-1, with D hard to call. CDR1 is DFQATT and CDR2 is SNEGSKA in the germline V gene (reference sequence). The CDR3 extends over 11 amino acids. The V end was cut by 0 bases, the J end by 8 bases, with 5 bases between.